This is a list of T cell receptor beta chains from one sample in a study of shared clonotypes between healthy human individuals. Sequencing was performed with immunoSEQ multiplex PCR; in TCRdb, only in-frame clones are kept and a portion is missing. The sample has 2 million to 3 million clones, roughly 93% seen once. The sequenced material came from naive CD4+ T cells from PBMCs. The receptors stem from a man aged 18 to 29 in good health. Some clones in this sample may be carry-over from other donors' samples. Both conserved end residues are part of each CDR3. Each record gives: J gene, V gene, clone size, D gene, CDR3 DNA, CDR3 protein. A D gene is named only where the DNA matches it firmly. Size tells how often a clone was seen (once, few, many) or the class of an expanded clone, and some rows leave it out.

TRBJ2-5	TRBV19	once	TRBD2	TGTGCCAGTAGTATTTGGAATAGCGGGAGAGGGGAGACCCAGTACTTC	CASSIWNSGRGETQYF
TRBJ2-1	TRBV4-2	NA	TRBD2	TGTGCCAGCAGCCAAGATGGAGGGCCGCGGGGGGGCGATGAGCAGTTCTTC	CASSQDGGPRGGDEQFF
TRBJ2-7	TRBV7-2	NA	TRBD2	TGTGCCAGCAGCTTAGGCAGTAAGGCTAGCGGGAGTCACGAGCAGTACTTC	CASSLGSKASGSHEQYF
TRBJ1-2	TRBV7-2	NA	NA	TGTGCCAGCAGCTTTTCCAACGCCTATGGCTACACCTTC	CASSFSNAYGYTF
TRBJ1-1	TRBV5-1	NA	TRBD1	TGCGCCAGCAGCTTACAGGGGGCCACTGAAGCTTTCTTT	CASSLQGATEAFF
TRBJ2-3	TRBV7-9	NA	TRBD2	TGTGCCAGCAGCTCTGGGACTAGCGGCACAGATACGCAGTATTTT	CASSSGTSGTDTQYF
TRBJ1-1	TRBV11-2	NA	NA	TGTGCCAGCAGCTTAAGCAGGCAGGGTGCCACTGAAGCTTTCTTT	CASSLSRQGATEAFF
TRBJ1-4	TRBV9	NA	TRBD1	TGTGCCAGCAGCAAAGGGGGTCGACAGGGGGATGAAAAACTGTTTTTT	CASSKGGRQGDEKLFF
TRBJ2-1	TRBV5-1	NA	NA	TGCGCCAGCAGCTCGCCGGGGGCGGGTTACAATGAGCAGTTCTTC	CASSSPGAGYNEQFF
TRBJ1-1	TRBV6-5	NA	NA	TGTGCCAGCAGTTCGGGGACATACATGAACACTGAAGCTTTCTTT	CASSSGTYMNTEAFF
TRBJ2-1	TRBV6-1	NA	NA	TGTGCCAGCACCCGGGACTCACATTACAATGAGCAGTTCTTC	CASTRDSHYNEQFF
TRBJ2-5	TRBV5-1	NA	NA	TGCGCCAGCAGCTGGGACGTTCAAGAGACCCAGTACTTC	CASSWDVQETQYF
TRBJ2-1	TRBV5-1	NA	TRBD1	TGCGCCAGCAGCTTGGTAGCCAGGGGGCGGTCCTACAATGAGCAGTTCTTC	CASSLVARGRSYNEQFF
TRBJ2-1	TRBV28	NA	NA	TGTGCCAGCAGTTTAAGGTTCTCCTACAATGAGCAGTTCTTC	CASSLRFSYNEQFF
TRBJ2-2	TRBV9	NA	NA	TGTGCCAGCAGCGATGCGGGGCCGAACACCGGGGAGCTGTTTTTT	CASSDAGPNTGELFF
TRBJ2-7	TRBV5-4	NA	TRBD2	TGTGCCAGCGGGACTAGCGGGACCTACGAGCAGTACTTC	CASGTSGTYEQYF
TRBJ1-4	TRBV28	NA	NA	TGTGCCAGCAGTTTATGGGACTTAGGGAATGAAAAACTGTTTTTT	CASSLWDLGNEKLFF
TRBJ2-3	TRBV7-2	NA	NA	TGTGCCAGCAGCTTGTTGGGTCTAGTGGGGGATACGCAGTATTTT	CASSLLGLVGDTQYF
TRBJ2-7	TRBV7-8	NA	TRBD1	TGTGCCAGCAGCCCGGACAGGGGTTTTTCCTACGAGCAGTACTTC	CASSPDRGFSYEQYF
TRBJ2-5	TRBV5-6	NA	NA	TGTGCCAGCAGCTTGTATAGTCGGGAGACCCAGTACTTC	CASSLYSRETQYF
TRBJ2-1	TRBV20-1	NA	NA	TGCAGTGCTATCAGAGCGCATGAGCAGTTCTTC	CSAIRAHEQFF
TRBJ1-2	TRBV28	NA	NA	TGTGCCAGCAGCCCCTCGGGGGCAGAGGGCGCTAACTATGGCTACACCTTC	CASSPSGAEGANYGYTF
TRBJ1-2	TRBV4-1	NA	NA	TGCGCCATCACAGGGTTTAACTATGGCTACACCTTC	CAITGFNYGYTF
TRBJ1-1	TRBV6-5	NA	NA	TGTGCCAGCAGCCCTGGGGTGAACACTGAAGCTTTCTTT	CASSPGVNTEAFF
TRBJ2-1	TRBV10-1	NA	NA	TGCGCCAGCAGTGTAGAGTGGGGCATGCAGTTCTTC	CASSVEWGMQFF
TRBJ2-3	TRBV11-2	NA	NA	TGTGCCAGCAGCTTAGATAGGGATACGCAGTATTTT	CASSLDRDTQYF
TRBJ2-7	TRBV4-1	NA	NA	TGCGCCAGCAGCCGCTCTACGGCAGTCGGTACCGACGAGCAGTACTTC	CASSRSTAVGTDEQYF
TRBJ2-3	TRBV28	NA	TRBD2	TGTGCCAGCAGCCTGGGGGCTAGCGGGGACACAGATACGCAGTATTTT	CASSLGASGDTDTQYF
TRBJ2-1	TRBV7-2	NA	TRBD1	TGTGCCAGCAGCTTTTCCGGGACAGGGTCGTACAATGAGCAGTTCTTC	CASSFSGTGSYNEQFF
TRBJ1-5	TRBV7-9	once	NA	TGTGCCAGCAGCCCTGCGAGCAATCAGCCTCAGCATTTT	CASSPASNQPQHF
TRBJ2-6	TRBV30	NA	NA	TGTGCCTGGAGTATAGGGGTTACCGGGGCCAACGTCCTGACTTTC	CAWSIGVTGANVLTF
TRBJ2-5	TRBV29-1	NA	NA	TGCAGCGTTGAAGTGGCACCCTGGGGAGAGACCCAGTACTTC	CSVEVAPWGETQYF
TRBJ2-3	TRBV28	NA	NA	TGTGCCAGCAGCCCCGAAATTTCTACGCAGTATTTT	CASSPEISTQYF
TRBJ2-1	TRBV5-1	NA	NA	TGCGCCAGCAGCTTGACACAGGGATACAATGAGCAGTTCTTC	CASSLTQGYNEQFF
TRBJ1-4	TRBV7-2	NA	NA	TGTGCCAGCAGCTATCGGCAGAGGAGTGAAAAACTGTTTTTT	CASSYRQRSEKLFF